This T cell receptor beta chain emerged from a study of blood T cells in healthy people across ages (dated by TCRdb to the mid-2010s). For the wider study: In model experiments, template switching captured about one uniquely barcoded TCR beta cDNA molecule for every two T cells. The donors were split into four age groups: young (average 16 years), middle-aged (about 40), aged (62) and long-lived (roughly 80). The study analyzed two additional independent replicas of 1 million unique cDNA reads from the same blood draw for two donors, one aged 18 to 29 and one aged 80 or older. Donors of different ages were randomly distributed across sequencing lanes to avoid experimental bias. The study measured age-related changes in TCR beta repertoire diversity using deep sequencing normalized with unique cDNA molecular identifiers.

General study outcomes and caveats: Bulk unsorted PBMC profiling prevented conclusive comparison of naive and antigen-experienced compartments. Estimates of total diversity based on one million sequenced T cells were considered lower bounds and underestimates. Observed TCR beta diversity per million T cells fell roughly linearly with age, and a significant reduction was already apparent by age around 44. Observed TCR beta diversity correlated strongly with the percentage of naive T cells measured by flow cytometry. Compared with the aged group, the long-lived group had more naive CD4+ T cells, fewer expanded clones and increased TCR diversity, a pattern suggesting age selection. Donor CMV infection status was unknown, potentially confounding age-related changes in expanded clonotypes.

The donors were under 40 Caucasian individuals from Russia, aged about 6 to 100 years, who were systemically healthy. Each donor gave 8 to 10 milliliters of peripheral blood, collected into EDTA-treated Vacutainer tubes. Ficoll-Paque density-gradient centrifugation was used to isolate PBMCs, with at least 6 million obtained per sample. Trizol reagent was used to extract total RNA from PBMCs, with at least 5 micrograms per sample. For every donor, flow cytometry on a PBMC aliquot measured the percentage of naive CD45RAhigh/CD27high T cells. Library construction relied on 5' RACE. The second PCR ran for about 6 to 12 cycles and used a J-beta primer mix along with a sample-barcoded 5' primer. A unique molecular identifier was introduced onto each TCR beta cDNA molecule by a template-switch 5' adaptor carrying 12 random nucleotides. At least 2.5 million CDR3-containing paired-end reads were obtained from each sample. The Mint cDNA synthesis kit, primed by a TRBC-specific oligonucleotide, was used to synthesize first-strand cDNA from all RNA. Following uracil-DNA glycosylase treatment, a first 18-cycle PCR with universal primers M1SS and BC2_uni_R was performed on all cDNA. The authors' pipeline ran thus. Normalization of each sample was performed by random selection of 1 million high-quality reads, each carrying a distinct molecular identifier. Reads sharing molecular identifiers were discarded rather than binned into consensus sequences. MiTCR, set to a Q25 quality threshold and the strictest error-elimination algorithm, was used for CDR3 identification, clonotype clustering and error correction. A nonparametric unseen species model with Euler transformation was used to estimate a lower bound on total TCR beta diversity. TCRdb passed the public sequencing reads through fastp at Q25 and MiXCR, retaining productive beta sequences. Under each unique CDR3 protein, matching rows form one entry showing the most common genes and DNA. The V and J calls here are based on TCRdb, not the publication. The sample table records approximately 2,000,000 distinct CDR3 sequences; more than 35% of these occur just once. The ten largest clones take up approximately 22% of the sample.

In the case of this clonotype: Its antigen target is currently unknown. No much larger clone exists at a distance of one base, and base qualities are not known.

The receptor was derived from a human donor in good health. The sample taken for sequencing was blood.

The nucleotide sequence is given as TGTGCCGACGAACGGTCCTCCAATCAGCCCCAGCATTTT. Its amino acids are CADERSSNQPQHF. The rearranged segments are TRBV6-5 and TRBJ1-5; the D gene cannot be resolved reliably. From a lookup of the germline V gene, CDR1 and CDR2 are MNHEY and SVGAGI. The CDR3 starts with the cysteine, ends with the phenylalanine, and has 13 residues. Just the 39-base CDR3 DNA is kept, in frame starting at base 1. Trimming takes 11 bases from V and 3 bases from J, and the germline ends sit 14 bases apart.